The 23 T cell receptor beta chains given below trace back to one sample, sequenced in a study of blood T cell repertoires in COVID-19. Clones were sequenced by immunoSEQ multiplex PCR, and TCRdb holds only the in-frame ones, with some missing. The sample lists under 350,000 clones, around 86% occurring once. The sample consisted of PBMCs or T cells enriched from blood (not recorded which). The source of these receptors is a middle-aged woman with acute COVID-19.

This chain connects TRBV6-6 to TRBJ2-6; possible D gene TRBD2, 6 bases. V lost 5 bases and J lost 0, with 14 bases in between. CDR3 length equals 17 residues. Germline loops: CDR1 MNHNY, CDR2 SVGAGI (reference sequence). The CDR3 DNA is TGTGCCAGCAGTCCCCGGGGGACTCTCTCTGGGGCCAACGTCCTGACTTTC. Its protein product is CASSPRGTLSGANVLTF.

This chain uses TRBV2 with TRBJ1-5; TRBD1 agrees at 10 bases. The CDR3 totals 16 residues. The germline gives CDR1 SNHLY, CDR2 FYNNEI. The J segment lost 0 bases and the V segment lost 8 bases, leaving 7 bases of the junction unmatched. The CDR3 reads CASGTGQGYSNQPQHF. The CDR3, as DNA: TGTGCCAGCGGAACGGGACAGGGGTATAGCAATCAGCCCCAGCATTTT.

The rearrangement links TRBV6-5 to TRBJ1-5; 7 bases line up with TRBD1. The CDR3 runs 14 residues. V shed 6 bases and J 6 bases; nucleotides not matched to a gene: 8. The V gene's germline CDR1 is MNHEY and CDR2 SVGAGI. The CDR3 coding sequence is TGTGCCAGCAGACATCAGGGGGGAGGTCAGCCCCAGCATTTT. It specifies CASRHQGGGQPQHF.

The V gene is TRBV3-1 (or the pseudogene TRBV3-2), the J gene TRBJ1-4; 9 positions agree with TRBD1. The CDR3 totals 14 residues. The germline V gene has CDR1 LGHDT and CDR2 YNNKEL (reference sequence). The V and J ends lost 6 bases and 7 bases, in that order; junction bases with no gene match: 6. The chain's CDR3 is CASSTDRGGEKLFF. For the CDR3, the DNA is TGTGCCAGCAGTACGGACAGGGGAGGTGAAAAACTGTTTTTT.

The CDR3 DNA sequence: TGTGCCAGCAGTGAACGGACAGGGCGGAATCAGCCCCAGCATTTT. Amino acids: CASSERTGRNQPQHF. The chain is built from TRBV2 and TRBJ1-5; 8 bases match TRBD1. V was pared by 2 bases and J by 4 bases, with 4 bases of the junction left unmatched. CDR3 length: 15 amino acids. Germline CDR1 reads SNHLY; CDR2 reads FYNNEI.

This chain connects TRBV7-2 to TRBJ1-6, with D perhaps TRBD1 (5 bases). The CDR3 is 15 residues long. Trimming left V 1 base short and J 9 bases short, with 13 bases between. CDR1 and CDR2 (germline): SGHTA, FQGNSA. In DNA form, the CDR3 reads TGTGCCAGCAGCTTAGACGACAGAGGTGGTTCACCCCTCCACTTT. Translation: CASSLDDRGGSPLHF.

This clone has ten or more counts. The V gene is TRBV19, the J gene TRBJ2-4; a weak D match, TRBD1 (6 bases). V was trimmed by 4 bases and J by 3 bases, leaving 10 bases between them. CDR3 size: 14 residues. Germline CDR1 and CDR2: LNHDA and SQIVND (reference sequence). The CDR3 DNA is TGTGCCAGTAGTAACAGGGATGGCAAAAACATTCAGTACTTC. It is translated as CASSNRDGKNIQYF.

The CDR3 nucleotides read TGTGCCAGCAGCTTAGAGACTAGCGGGAGGGCCCAGTACTTC. Its protein is CASSLETSGRAQYF. The gene calls are TRBV7-8 and TRBJ2-5; 14 bases align to TRBD2. V shed 1 base and J 9 bases; nucleotides not matched to a gene: 1. CDR1 SGHVS and CDR2 FQNEAQ come from the germline V gene. The CDR3 length is 14 residues.

CDR3 amino acids: CASSPTHRKMNTEAFF. The CDR3 bases are TGTGCCAGCAGTCCCACCCACAGGAAAATGAACACTGAAGCTTTCTTT. The chain couples TRBV6-4 to TRBJ1-1; a possible D gene is TRBD1 (5 bases). Per the germline V gene, CDR1 is MRHNA and CDR2 is SNTAGT. V was shortened by 5 bases and J by 0 bases, with 16 bases between the two germline ends. This CDR3 contains 16 residues.

This clone has a single count. The V and J genes are TRBV5-1 and TRBJ2-4; TRBD1 matches at 10 bases. The V segment lost 0 bases and the J segment 16 bases; nucleotides outside the gene matches: 7. Germline-derived CDR1 and CDR2 are SGHRS and YFSETQ. The CDR3 totals 13 residues. The CDR3 coding sequence is TGCGCCAGCAGCTTGGGAGGGACAGGGGAACACTACTTC. Its translation: CASSLGGTGEHYF. Drawing the rest from reference TRBV5-1 and TRBJ2-4, the complete variable domain is KAGVTQTPRYLIKTRGQQVTLSCSPISGHRSVSWYQQTPGQGLQFLFEYFSETQRNKGNFPGRFSGRQFSNSRSEMNVSTLELGDSALYLCASSLGGTGEHYFGAGTRLSVL.

This clone was detected only once. V is TRBV28 and J is TRBJ2-2; tentative D call: TRBD2 (6 bases). V lost 2 bases, J lost 6 bases, and 16 bases lay in between. The CDR3 covers 16 residues. Looked up from germline, CDR1 is MDHEN and CDR2 is SYDVKM. This chain's CDR3 is CASSLMAGRPSGELFF. Written as DNA, the CDR3 is TGTGCCAGCAGTTTAATGGCCGGGAGACCTTCCGGGGAGCTGTTTTTT. The full variable domain, rest sourced from reference TRBV28 and TRBJ2-2, is DVKVTQSSRYLVKRTGEKVFLECVQDMDHENMFWYRQDPGLGLRLIYFSYDVKMKEKGDIPEGYSVSREKKERFSLILESASTNQTSMYLCASSLMAGRPSGELFFGEGSRLTVL.

V is TRBV12-3 or TRBV12-4 and J is TRBJ2-3, with D perhaps matching TRBD2 (5 bases). The germline V and J ends were trimmed by 2 bases and 4 bases, with 7 bases remaining between them. The CDR3 loop spans 13 amino acids. CDR3 in amino acids: CASSLLASDTQYF. For the CDR3, the DNA is TGTGCCAGCAGTTTACTAGCTTCAGATACGCAGTATTTT.

J is TRBJ1-1 and V is TRBV14; no clear D. The length of the CDR3 is 16 residues. Germline CDR1 reads SGHDN; CDR2 reads FVKESK. V shed 2 bases and J shed 3 bases, with 16 bases lying between them. CDR3 DNA: TGTGCCAGCAGCCAATATTTTTCCGGGTCCTACACTGAAGCTTTCTTT. This sequence encodes CASSQYFSGSYTEAFF.

The sample holds a few counts of this clone. The gene calls are TRBV7-2 and TRBJ2-7; 12 bases are a match to TRBD2. V lost 1 base and J lost 2; bases outside the gene matches: 6. The CDR3 spans 17 residues. Germline V gives CDR1 SGHTA, CDR2 FQGNSA. CDR3 residues: CASSLEGSSGRAYEQYF. The CDR3 DNA sequence: TGTGCCAGCAGCTTAGAGGGTTCTAGCGGGAGGGCCTACGAGCAGTACTTC.

In its sample, this clone was seen once. V and J are TRBV28 and TRBJ2-7; D call uncertain. Germline V lookup: CDR1 MDHEN, CDR2 SYDVKM. This CDR3 contains 14 residues. V lost 4 bases and J lost 2, with 12 bases in between. CDR3 sequence: CASSSTLVPYEQYF. In nucleotides, the CDR3 is TGTGCCAGCAGTTCGACCCTAGTTCCCTACGAGCAGTACTTC.

This clone was seen more than once but under ten times. The V call is TRBV10-2, the J call TRBJ1-6; D may be TRBD1 (5 bases). V shed 4 bases and J shed 5 bases, with 12 bases lying between them. The CDR3 has 15 residues. Germline V gene sequence: CDR1 WSHSY, CDR2 SAAADI. The CDR3: CASSGRMGHNSPLHF. CDR3 coding DNA: TGCGCCAGCAGTGGCCGGATGGGGCATAATTCACCCCTCCACTTT.

The chain joins TRBV1 to TRBJ1-2; TRBD1 is the table's D call and was not checked against the DNA. TRBV1 is a pseudogene segment. The CDR3 sequence is 15 residues long. The DNA of the CDR3 is TGCACCAGCAGCCAAGACGGCCAGGGGCCCTATGGCTACACCTTC. The encoded protein is CTSSQDGQGPYGYTF.

The V and J genes are TRBV5-6 and TRBJ2-3; 9 bases match TRBD2. The CDR3 is made up of 15 amino acids. The V gene's germline CDR1 is SGHDT and CDR2 YYEEEE. V was pared by 4 bases and J by 4 bases, with 7 bases of the junction left unmatched. Written as DNA, the CDR3 is TGTGCCAGCAGCCTGGCGGGGGGGGAACCAGATACGCAGTATTTT. Encoded protein: CASSLAGGEPDTQYF. The variable domain in full, completed from reference TRBV5-6 and TRBJ2-3, reads DAGVTQSPTHLIKTRGQQVTLRCSPKSGHDTVSWYQQALGQGPQFIFQYYEEEERQRGNFPDRFSGHQFPNYSSELNVNALLLGDSALYLCASSLAGGEPDTQYFGPGTRLTVL.

The chain combines TRBV10-3 with TRBJ2-5, with D maybe TRBD2 (6 bases). Trimming shortened V by 7 bases and J by 4 bases, and 13 bases separated the two germline ends. There are 13 residues in the CDR3. CDR1 and CDR2 from the germline V gene are ENHRY and SYGVKD. In nucleotides, the CDR3 is TGTGCCATCAATCGGGAGTTGATAGAGACCCAGTACTTC. Encoded protein: CAINRELIETQYF.

This clone was seen once. V is TRBV12-3 or TRBV12-4 and J is TRBJ2-1; a possible D gene is TRBD2 (6 bases). Trimming cost V 3 bases and J 8 bases, with 11 bases left between them. The CDR3 runs to 13 residues. The CDR3 bases are TGTGCCAGCAGTTTCCGGGGGAAGGATGAGCAGTTCTTC. Translation: CASSFRGKDEQFF.

V gene TRBV7-4 combines with J gene TRBJ2-6; possibly TRBD2 for D (6 bases). V was pared by 7 bases and J by 0 bases, with 22 bases between. The CDR3 is 19 residues long. CDR1 and CDR2 (germline): SGHVT, SQSDAQ. Written as DNA, the CDR3 is TGTGCCAGCACCCTAAGGGTGGCAGGAGGGAACTCTGGGGCCAACGTCCTGACTTTC. Translation: CASTLRVAGGNSGANVLTF.

The chain recombines TRBV29-1 with TRBJ2-1; 10 bases align to TRBD2. The CDR3 covers 15 residues. From germline, CDR1 is SQVTM and CDR2 ANQGSEA. The ends lost 4 bases at V and 0 bases at J; junction bases unmatched: 3. CDR3 DNA: TGCAGCGTTGGGGGACTAGCGAACTCCTACAATGAGCAGTTCTTC. Protein: CSVGGLANSYNEQFF.

The genes are TRBV3-1 (or the pseudogene TRBV3-2) and TRBJ2-7; TRBD1 might be the D (6 bases). Germline-derived CDR1 and CDR2 are LGHDT and YNNKEL (reference sequence). The CDR3 covers 16 residues. V was cut by 4 bases and J by 6 bases, with 22 bases left in between. CDR3 region: CASSRDPGTSGSEQYF. CDR3 nucleotide sequence: TGTGCCAGCAGCCGAGATCCCGGGACATCAGGCAGCGAGCAGTACTTC.